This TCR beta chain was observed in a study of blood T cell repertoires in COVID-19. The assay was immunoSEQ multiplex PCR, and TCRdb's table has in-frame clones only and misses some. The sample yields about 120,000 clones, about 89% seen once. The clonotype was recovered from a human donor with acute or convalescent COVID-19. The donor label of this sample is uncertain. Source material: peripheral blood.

This CDR3 reads CASSVAPPGNRQGGGYTF. The CDR3 DNA follows: TGTGCCAGCAGCGTAGCCCCCCCGGGTAATCGACAGGGGGGAGGCTACACCTTC. The rearrangement links TRBV9 to TRBJ1-2; the match to TRBD1 covers 9 bases. This CDR3 has 18 amino acids. Germline V gene lookup returns CDR1 SGDLS and CDR2 YYNGEE. J gave up 8 bases and V 0 bases, and 17 bases lay outside the gene matches.